This TCR beta chain was identified in a study of vaccination effects on CD4 cells after COVID-19. Comments on this clone: What it recognizes is unknown.

Sequencing used immunoSEQ multiplex PCR; TCRdb keeps in-frame clones, though not all of them. The repertoire holds about 22,000 clones, about three quarters seen once, with about 9.4% in the top ten. Using viral peptide pools, the ViraFEST assay grew out antigen-specific CD4+ T cells prior to sequencing. Following culture for approximately ten days, CD4+ T cells were isolated. Each participant was administered two doses of either the BNT162b2 or the mRNA-1273 vaccine. Specimen: CD4+ T cells from PBMCs cultured with HCoV-NL63 spike peptides, collected after COVID-19 vaccination. The clonotype originates from a human donor who received a COVID-19 vaccine.

CDR3 sequence: CASSLGSSGGRDTQYF. CDR3 in DNA: TGTGCCAGCAGCTTAGGGTCTAGCGGGGGGAGGGATACGCAGTATTTT. The rearrangement links TRBV11-2 to TRBJ2-3; 11 bases match TRBD2. Trimming at V came to 1 base and at J to 6 bases, leaving 6 bases not matched to a gene. Per the germline V gene, CDR1 is SGHAT and CDR2 is FQNNGV. CDR3 length equals 16 residues.